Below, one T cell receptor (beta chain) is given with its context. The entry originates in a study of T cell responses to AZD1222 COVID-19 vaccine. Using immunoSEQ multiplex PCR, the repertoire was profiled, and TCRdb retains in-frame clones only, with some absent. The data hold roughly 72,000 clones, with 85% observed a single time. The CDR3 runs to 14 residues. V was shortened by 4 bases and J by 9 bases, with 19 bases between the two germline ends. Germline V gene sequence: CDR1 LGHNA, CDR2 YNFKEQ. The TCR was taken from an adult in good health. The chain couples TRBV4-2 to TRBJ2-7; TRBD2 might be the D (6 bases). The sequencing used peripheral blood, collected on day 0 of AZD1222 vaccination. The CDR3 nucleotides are TGTGCCAGCAGCCTCGGGACTGACCTACGAGGGCAGTACTTC. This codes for CASSLGTDLRGQYF.